This T cell receptor (beta chain) is from a study of STAT3 mutations in large granular lymphocyte leukemia. About the research overall: Roughly half of the longitudinally sequenced T-LGLL patients carried detectable canonical activating STAT3 mutations.

Germline trimming cut 2 bases from V and 5 bases from J; bases unmatched to any gene: 3. The CDR3 has 15 amino acids. Germline CDR1 SGHRS, CDR2 YFSETQ. As concerns this clone: Its antigen is not known.

Whole-study findings and limits: At least one immunodominant TCR beta clonotype appeared in every T-cell large granular lymphocyte leukemia patient. Differing intervals and regimens complicate linking therapy response to clone burden. After therapy, about 35% of the 18 patients switched clonotypes, all new clones STAT3 wild type.

Clones were sequenced by immunoSEQ multiplex PCR, and TCRdb holds only the in-frame ones, with some missing. The top ten clones hold 45% to 50% of a sample with 9,500 to 15,000 clones, roughly three quarters of them seen once. The chain links TRBV5-1 to TRBJ2-7, with TRBD2 identical over 14 bases. Sequenced: peripheral blood mononuclear cells. The TCR originated in a man aged 55 to 69 with T-cell large granular lymphocyte leukemia. Some clones in this sample may be carry-over from other donors' samples. CDR3 residues: CASSLSTSGRDEQYF. CDR3 DNA sequence: TGCGCCAGCAGCTTATCGACTAGCGGGAGGGACGAGCAGTACTTC.